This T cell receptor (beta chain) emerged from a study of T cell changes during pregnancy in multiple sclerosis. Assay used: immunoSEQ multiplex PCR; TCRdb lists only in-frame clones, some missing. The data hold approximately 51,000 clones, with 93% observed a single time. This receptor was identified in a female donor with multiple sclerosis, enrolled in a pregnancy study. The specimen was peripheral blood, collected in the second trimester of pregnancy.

CDR3 sequence (DNA): TGTGCCAGCAGTTCTAGCGGGAGGAGGGACGAGCAGTACTTC. Amino acids: CASSSSGRRDEQYF. The rearrangement uses TRBV28 and TRBJ2-7; TRBD2 aligns across 11 bases. In germline, CDR1 is MDHEN, CDR2 SYDVKM. V trimming: 4 bases; J trimming: 5 bases; junction bases outside the gene matches: 4. There are 14 residues in the CDR3. Looking up the rest from reference TRBV28 and TRBJ2-7 gives the full variable domain: DVKVTQSSRYLVKRTGEKVFLECVQDMDHENMFWYRQDPGLGLRLIYFSYDVKMKEKGDIPEGYSVSREKKERFSLILESASTNQTSMYLCASSSSGRRDEQYFGPGTRLTVT.